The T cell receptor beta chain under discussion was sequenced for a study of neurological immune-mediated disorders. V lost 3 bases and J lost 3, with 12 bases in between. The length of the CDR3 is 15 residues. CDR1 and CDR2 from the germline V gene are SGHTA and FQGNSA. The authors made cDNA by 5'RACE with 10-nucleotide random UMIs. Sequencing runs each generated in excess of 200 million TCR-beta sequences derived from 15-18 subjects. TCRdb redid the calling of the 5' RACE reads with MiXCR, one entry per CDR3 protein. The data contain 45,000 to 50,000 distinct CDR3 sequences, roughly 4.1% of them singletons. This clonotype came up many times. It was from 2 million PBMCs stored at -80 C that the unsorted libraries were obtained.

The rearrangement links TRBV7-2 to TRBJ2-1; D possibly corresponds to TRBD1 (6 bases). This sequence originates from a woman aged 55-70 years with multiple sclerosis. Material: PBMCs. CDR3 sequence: CASSLSGTNYNEQFF. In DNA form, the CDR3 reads TGTGCCAGCAGCTTGAGTGGGACAAACTACAATGAGCAGTTCTTC.